The rows below give T cell receptor beta chains drawn from one sample of a study of beta chain features in type 1 diabetes. The protocol was immunoSEQ multiplex PCR, while the TCRdb copy is restricted to in-frame clones and leaves out a portion. The table includes about 930,000 clones, about a sixth detected once. The source material was naive CD4+ T cells from blood. Source of these receptors: a woman aged 18-30 years in good health. CDR3s include the opening cysteine and the closing phenylalanine or tryptophan.

CDR3 protein: CATSREASGRVETQYF; CDR3 length: 16; V gene: TRBV15
CDR3 protein: CASSPRLNSPLHF; CDR3 length: 13; V gene: TRBV2
CDR3 protein: CAISDGEGEQYF; CDR3 length: 12; V gene: TRBV10-3
CDR3 protein: CASSVVGTGYTDTQYF; CDR3 length: 16; V gene: TRBV9
CDR3 protein: CASSLDGTRGYEQYF; CDR3 length: 15; V gene: TRBV7-2
CDR3 protein: CASSFQGALWGYTF; CDR3 length: 14; V gene: TRBV28
CDR3 protein: CASSPGGPGPSYQETQYF; CDR3 length: 18; V gene: TRBV7-9
CDR3 protein: CASSANRGDGGYEQYF; CDR3 length: 16; V gene: TRBV11-2
CDR3 protein: CASTFLYSADGSGANVLTF; CDR3 length: 19; V gene: TRBV28
CDR3 protein: CASGGSSSYNEQFF; CDR3 length: 14; V gene: TRBV6-5
CDR3 protein: CASSLNGQQGNTIYF; CDR3 length: 15; V gene: TRBV7-9
CDR3 protein: CASSRQGKTNEKLFF; CDR3 length: 15; V gene: TRBV5-8
CDR3 protein: CASSSLAGGYNEQFF; CDR3 length: 15; V gene: TRBV5-1
CDR3 protein: CASSLTSDVYIMFF; CDR3 length: 14; V gene: TRBV4-3
CDR3 protein: CASSQESLVRDTQYF; CDR3 length: 15; V gene: TRBV4-1
CDR3 protein: CASSVGMGRGADTQYF; CDR3 length: 16; V gene: TRBV9
CDR3 protein: CASSGEWVAENIQYF; CDR3 length: 15; V gene: TRBV11-2
CDR3 protein: CASSSEPGTGPFGGYTF; CDR3 length: 17; V gene: TRBV7-6
CDR3 protein: CASSKDTYNEQFF; CDR3 length: 13; V gene: TRBV7-2
CDR3 protein: CASSPRDRGIEQYF; CDR3 length: 14; V gene: TRBV16
CDR3 protein: CASSQNYGGDEQFF; CDR3 length: 14; V gene: TRBV4-3
CDR3 protein: CASSPPGIETQYF; CDR3 length: 13; V gene: TRBV18
CDR3 protein: CASSPGDSALFF; CDR3 length: 12; V gene: TRBV18
CDR3 protein: CASLPGGSYEQYF; CDR3 length: 13; V gene: TRBV28
CDR3 protein: CASSQCPVPPEYNEQFF; CDR3 length: 17; V gene: TRBV23-1
CDR3 protein: CASSPPDRVDKQFF; CDR3 length: 14; V gene: TRBV18
CDR3 protein: CASSPSPETQYF; CDR3 length: 12; V gene: TRBV18
CDR3 protein: CASRQLVTDTQYF; CDR3 length: 13; V gene: TRBV25-1
CDR3 protein: CASSSKGFSGNTIYF; CDR3 length: 15; V gene: TRBV28
CDR3 protein: CASSFGLDNEQFF; CDR3 length: 13; V gene: TRBV5-6
CDR3 protein: CASSPHAGEDTQYF; CDR3 length: 14; V gene: TRBV23-1